This is a list of T cell receptor beta chains from one sample in a study of response to subunit inactivated influenza vaccine. Via MiXCR, TCRdb re-called the RT-PCR reads, giving one row per CDR3 protein. The sample lists hundreds of thousands of distinct CDR3 sequences; 6.5% to 8% were seen once. This specimen consisted of PBMCs from blood, obtained 23 months after vaccination. The receptor source for this set is a man between 50 and 75 years old who received an inactivated influenza vaccine. Each CDR3 is given with its conserved first and last residue. A D gene is named only where the DNA matches it firmly. A row's size may be missing; if present it is once, few, many or a size class.

abundance: NA
v_gene: TRBV7-8
j_gene: TRBJ2-7
d_gene: TRBD1
CDR3aa: CATRQGLHEQYF
CDR3nt: TGTGCCACCCGACAGGGTTTGCACGAGCAGTACTTC

abundance: few
v_gene: TRBV5-6
j_gene: TRBJ1-2
d_gene: NA
CDR3aa: CASSLEVRSGYTF
CDR3nt: TGTGCCAGCAGCTTGGAAGTAAGGAGTGGCTACACCTTC

abundance: few
v_gene: TRBV4-3
j_gene: TRBJ2-3
d_gene: NA
CDR3aa: CASTTALSLSNTQYF
CDR3nt: TGCGCCAGCACGACCGCACTGAGTCTATCGAATACGCAGTATTTT

abundance: NA
v_gene: TRBV7-2
j_gene: TRBJ1-1
d_gene: NA
CDR3aa: CASSLVARVLGNTEAFF
CDR3nt: TGTGCCAGCAGCTTAGTTGCCCGCGTCCTGGGCAACACTGAAGCTTTCTTT

abundance: NA
v_gene: TRBV15
j_gene: TRBJ2-1
d_gene: NA
CDR3aa: CATSRATIRRGNEQFF
CDR3nt: TGTGCCACCAGCAGAGCGACGATTAGGCGCGGGAATGAGCAGTTCTTC

abundance: many
v_gene: TRBV20-1
j_gene: TRBJ2-7
d_gene: NA
CDR3aa: CSAIRSSYEQYF
CDR3nt: TGCAGTGCCATCAGGAGCTCCTACGAGCAGTACTTC

abundance: NA
v_gene: TRBV27
j_gene: TRBJ2-2
d_gene: NA
CDR3aa: CASSLLTGAYNTGELFF
CDR3nt: TGTGCCAGCAGTTTATTAACCGGGGCCTACAACACCGGGGAGCTGTTTTTT

abundance: many
v_gene: TRBV5-1
j_gene: TRBJ2-1
d_gene: NA
CDR3aa: CASSLELPGAGQFF
CDR3nt: TGCGCCAGCAGCTTAGAGCTCCCGGGAGCGGGGCAGTTCTTC

abundance: few
v_gene: TRBV19
j_gene: TRBJ2-1
d_gene: TRBD1
CDR3aa: CASSATGTGGHGSYNEQFF
CDR3nt: TGTGCCAGTAGTGCAACCGGGACAGGGGGCCACGGCTCCTACAATGAGCAGTTCTTC

abundance: few
v_gene: TRBV6-2/TRBV6-3
j_gene: TRBJ2-1
d_gene: NA
CDR3aa: CASSYSASSYNEQFF
CDR3nt: TGTGCCAGCAGTTATAGCGCGAGCTCCTACAATGAGCAGTTCTTC

abundance: few
v_gene: TRBV14
j_gene: TRBJ2-7
d_gene: TRBD1
CDR3aa: CASSKTGTPYEQYF
CDR3nt: TGTGCCAGCAGCAAGACAGGGACCCCCTACGAGCAGTACTTC

abundance: few
v_gene: TRBV20-1
j_gene: TRBJ2-5
d_gene: NA
CDR3aa: CSAKTRPGGSETQYF
CDR3nt: TGCAGTGCTAAAACCCGCCCTGGGGGGAGTGAGACCCAGTACTTC

abundance: NA
v_gene: TRBV4-2
j_gene: TRBJ1-2
d_gene: NA
CDR3aa: CASSQDAGFGYTF
CDR3nt: TGTGCCAGCAGCCAAGATGCCGGGTTTGGCTACACCTTC

abundance: few
v_gene: TRBV20-1
j_gene: TRBJ2-5
d_gene: TRBD2
CDR3aa: CSAWTSGETQYF
CDR3nt: TGCAGTGCTTGGACTAGCGGGGAGACCCAGTACTTC

abundance: NA
v_gene: TRBV12-3/TRBV12-4
j_gene: TRBJ1-5
d_gene: NA
CDR3aa: CASSFRRDQPQHF
CDR3nt: TGTGCCAGCAGTTTCCGTAGGGATCAGCCCCAGCATTTT

abundance: NA
v_gene: TRBV20-1
j_gene: TRBJ2-7
d_gene: TRBD2
CDR3aa: CSASRGSGLDEQYF
CDR3nt: TGCAGTGCTAGCCGCGGTAGCGGGTTAGACGAGCAGTACTTC

abundance: NA
v_gene: TRBV20-1
j_gene: TRBJ1-1
d_gene: NA
CDR3aa: CSARVGQLNTEAFF
CDR3nt: TGCAGTGCTAGAGTAGGGCAGTTGAACACTGAAGCTTTCTTT

abundance: few
v_gene: TRBV5-1
j_gene: TRBJ1-6
d_gene: NA
CDR3aa: CASSLGGISSPLHF
CDR3nt: TGCGCCAGCAGCTTGGGGGGAATCAGTTCACCCCTCCACTTT

abundance: NA
v_gene: TRBV28
j_gene: TRBJ2-7
d_gene: NA
CDR3aa: CASSSRLGGQFYEQYF
CDR3nt: TGTGCCAGCAGTTCACGTCTGGGCGGACAGTTCTACGAGCAGTACTTC

abundance: few
v_gene: TRBV10-1
j_gene: TRBJ2-3
d_gene: NA
CDR3aa: CASSAMTTDTQYF
CDR3nt: TGCGCCAGCAGTGCGATGACAACAGATACGCAGTATTTT

abundance: few
v_gene: TRBV10-2
j_gene: TRBJ1-5
d_gene: TRBD1
CDR3aa: CASRQGLGRQPQHF
CDR3nt: TGCGCCAGCAGACAGGGGTTGGGTCGTCAGCCCCAGCATTTT

abundance: few
v_gene: TRBV20-1
j_gene: TRBJ1-2
d_gene: TRBD1
CDR3aa: CSFPGQGAGGYTF
CDR3nt: TGCAGTTTCCCGGGACAGGGGGCTGGAGGCTACACCTTC

abundance: NA
v_gene: TRBV12-3/TRBV12-4
j_gene: TRBJ2-3
d_gene: TRBD2
CDR3aa: CASSSYGGRAIWWVDTQYF
CDR3nt: TGTGCCAGCAGTTCATATGGCGGGAGGGCCATTTGGTGGGTAGATACGCAGTATTTT

abundance: few
v_gene: TRBV12-3/TRBV12-4
j_gene: TRBJ1-2
d_gene: NA
CDR3aa: CASTGQGPGYTF
CDR3nt: TGTGCCAGTACAGGGCAGGGGCCAGGCTACACCTTC

abundance: many
v_gene: TRBV27
j_gene: TRBJ2-1
d_gene: NA
CDR3aa: CASSLLVGRSYNEQFF
CDR3nt: TGTGCCAGCAGTTTGTTGGTTGGAAGGTCCTACAATGAGCAGTTCTTC

abundance: few
v_gene: TRBV10-3
j_gene: TRBJ2-7
d_gene: TRBD1
CDR3aa: CAISGDRGGYEQYF
CDR3nt: TGTGCCATCAGTGGGGACAGGGGAGGGTACGAGCAGTACTTC

abundance: NA
v_gene: TRBV20-1
j_gene: TRBJ2-7
d_gene: TRBD2
CDR3aa: CSAPPGGGRSYEQYF
CDR3nt: TGCAGTGCTCCACCGGGTGGCGGGAGGTCCTACGAGCAGTACTTC

abundance: few
v_gene: TRBV5-1
j_gene: TRBJ2-3
d_gene: NA
CDR3aa: CASSLGDKTDTQYF
CDR3nt: TGCGCCAGCAGCTTGGGGGACAAGACAGATACGCAGTATTTT

abundance: few
v_gene: TRBV15
j_gene: TRBJ2-5
d_gene: TRBD1
CDR3aa: CATSQNRGETQYF
CDR3nt: TGTGCCACCAGCCAAAACAGGGGGGAGACCCAGTACTTC

abundance: NA
v_gene: TRBV7-2
j_gene: TRBJ2-2
d_gene: NA
CDR3aa: CASSFSRRELFF
CDR3nt: TGTGCCAGCAGCTTTTCCCGCCGGGAGCTGTTTTTT

abundance: NA
v_gene: TRBV7-2
j_gene: TRBJ1-5
d_gene: NA
CDR3aa: CASSSRVGDQPQHF
CDR3nt: TGTGCCAGCAGCTCACGGGTGGGGGATCAGCCCCAGCATTTT

abundance: many
v_gene: TRBV3-1
j_gene: TRBJ2-2
d_gene: NA
CDR3aa: CASSRGDESGELFF
CDR3nt: TGTGCCAGCAGCCGGGGGGACGAGTCCGGGGAGCTGTTTTTT

abundance: few
v_gene: TRBV20-1
j_gene: TRBJ2-6
d_gene: TRBD1
CDR3aa: CSALLQGVAGANVLTF
CDR3nt: TGCAGTGCTCTACTACAGGGGGTAGCTGGGGCCAACGTCCTGACTTTC

abundance: NA
v_gene: TRBV7-6
j_gene: TRBJ2-1
d_gene: NA
CDR3aa: CASSSTRAYNEQFF
CDR3nt: TGTGCCAGCAGCTCGACTAGGGCCTACAATGAGCAGTTCTTC

abundance: few
v_gene: TRBV7-2
j_gene: TRBJ1-2
d_gene: NA
CDR3aa: CASSERQAYYGYTF
CDR3nt: TGTGCCAGCAGCGAGAGACAGGCCTACTATGGCTACACCTTC

abundance: many
v_gene: TRBV20-1
j_gene: TRBJ2-7
d_gene: NA
CDR3aa: CSARPPQAVYEQYF
CDR3nt: TGCAGTGCTCGACCCCCTCAGGCCGTCTACGAGCAGTACTTC

abundance: NA
v_gene: TRBV3-1
j_gene: TRBJ1-3
d_gene: NA
CDR3aa: CASAVTGSGNTIYF
CDR3nt: TGTGCCAGCGCCGTAACAGGGTCTGGAAACACCATATATTTT

abundance: many
v_gene: TRBV4-2
j_gene: TRBJ2-3
d_gene: NA
CDR3aa: CASSQVAGSIDTQYF
CDR3nt: TGTGCCAGCAGCCAAGTGGCAGGGAGTATAGATACGCAGTATTTT

abundance: NA
v_gene: TRBV4-3
j_gene: TRBJ2-1
d_gene: NA
CDR3aa: CASSQEILRVNNEQFF
CDR3nt: TGCGCCAGCAGCCAAGAAATTCTACGGGTTAACAATGAGCAGTTCTTC

abundance: NA
v_gene: TRBV4-1
j_gene: TRBJ1-1
d_gene: TRBD1
CDR3aa: CASRKTGTTSPNTEAFF
CDR3nt: TGCGCCAGCAGAAAGACAGGGACCACTTCTCCGAACACTGAAGCTTTCTTT

abundance: NA
v_gene: TRBV7-2
j_gene: TRBJ2-7
d_gene: TRBD1
CDR3aa: CASSAGQGAYEQYF
CDR3nt: TGTGCCAGCAGCGCGGGACAGGGGGCATACGAGCAGTACTTC

abundance: NA
v_gene: TRBV4-3
j_gene: TRBJ2-3
d_gene: NA
CDR3aa: CASSQDWRRGFTDTQYF
CDR3nt: TGCGCCAGCAGCCAAGATTGGAGACGGGGTTTCACAGATACGCAGTATTTT

abundance: NA
v_gene: TRBV7-2
j_gene: TRBJ2-1
d_gene: NA
CDR3aa: CASSLDRQRRRNEQFF
CDR3nt: TGTGCCAGCAGCTTAGATCGCCAAAGGCGGAGGAATGAGCAGTTCTTC

abundance: NA
v_gene: TRBV28
j_gene: TRBJ2-3
d_gene: NA
CDR3aa: CASGSGEGTDTQYF
CDR3nt: TGTGCCAGCGGGTCAGGGGAGGGCACAGATACGCAGTATTTT

abundance: NA
v_gene: TRBV3-1
j_gene: TRBJ1-4
d_gene: NA
CDR3aa: CASSVRSNEKLFF
CDR3nt: TGTGCCAGCAGCGTACGATCTAATGAAAAACTGTTTTTT

abundance: NA
v_gene: TRBV7-2
j_gene: TRBJ1-2
d_gene: TRBD1
CDR3aa: CASSHRGQGFGYTF
CDR3nt: TGTGCCAGCAGCCATCGGGGACAGGGTTTTGGCTACACCTTC

abundance: NA
v_gene: TRBV4-1
j_gene: TRBJ1-4
d_gene: TRBD1
CDR3aa: CASSHPRQGWGPVEKLFF
CDR3nt: TGCGCCAGCAGCCACCCCAGACAGGGTTGGGGGCCCGTTGAAAAACTGTTTTTT

abundance: many
v_gene: TRBV11-1
j_gene: TRBJ2-7
d_gene: NA
CDR3aa: CASSLVGIGAEQYF
CDR3nt: TGTGCCAGCAGCTTAGTAGGGATCGGCGCCGAGCAGTACTTC

abundance: NA
v_gene: TRBV6-5
j_gene: TRBJ2-7
d_gene: NA
CDR3aa: CASSYGRNREQYF
CDR3nt: TGTGCCAGCAGTTACGGCCGGAATAGGGAGCAGTACTTC

abundance: few
v_gene: TRBV12-3/TRBV12-4
j_gene: TRBJ2-1
d_gene: NA
CDR3aa: CASSLQAGRVNNEQFF
CDR3nt: TGTGCCAGCAGTTTACAAGCGGGCCGGGTGAACAATGAGCAGTTCTTC

abundance: many
v_gene: TRBV11-2
j_gene: TRBJ2-5
d_gene: NA
CDR3aa: CASSLVGGSPETQYF
CDR3nt: TGTGCCAGCAGCTTAGTAGGGGGGAGCCCGGAGACCCAGTACTTC

abundance: NA
v_gene: TRBV12-5
j_gene: TRBJ2-3
d_gene: NA
CDR3aa: CASGFGAGGTDTQYF
CDR3nt: TGTGCTAGTGGTTTTGGGGCAGGGGGCACAGATACGCAGTATTTT

abundance: few
v_gene: TRBV12-3/TRBV12-4
j_gene: TRBJ2-1
d_gene: NA
CDR3aa: CASSPGHLYNEQFF
CDR3nt: TGTGCCAGCAGTCCGGGACACCTTTACAATGAGCAGTTCTTC

abundance: NA
v_gene: TRBV12-3/TRBV12-4
j_gene: TRBJ2-7
d_gene: TRBD1
CDR3aa: CASSQADRGGQQYF
CDR3nt: TGTGCCAGCAGCCAAGCGGACAGGGGGGGACAGCAGTACTTC

abundance: NA
v_gene: TRBV30
j_gene: TRBJ2-3
d_gene: NA
CDR3aa: CAWRRGSTDTQYF
CDR3nt: TGTGCCTGGAGGCGGGGAAGCACAGATACGCAGTATTTT

abundance: few
v_gene: TRBV20-1
j_gene: TRBJ1-2
d_gene: NA
CDR3aa: CSARDSYGYTF
CDR3nt: TGCAGTGCTAGAGATTCCTATGGCTACACCTTC

abundance: NA
v_gene: TRBV20-1
j_gene: TRBJ1-5
d_gene: TRBD1
CDR3aa: CSARGSGTGSQPQHF
CDR3nt: TGCAGTGCTAGAGGGAGTGGGACAGGGAGTCAGCCCCAGCATTTT

abundance: many
v_gene: TRBV12-3/TRBV12-4
j_gene: TRBJ2-3
d_gene: TRBD2
CDR3aa: CASSRLAGALDTQYF
CDR3nt: TGTGCCAGCAGTCGACTAGCGGGGGCATTGGATACGCAGTATTTT

abundance: many
v_gene: TRBV7-7
j_gene: TRBJ1-4
d_gene: NA
CDR3aa: CASTSPDRINEKLFF
CDR3nt: TGTGCCAGCACCTCCCCAGACAGGATTAATGAAAAACTGTTTTTT

abundance: few
v_gene: TRBV6-1
j_gene: TRBJ2-1
d_gene: NA
CDR3aa: CASSAGPEREQFF
CDR3nt: TGTGCCAGCAGTGCAGGTCCCGAACGGGAGCAGTTCTTC